This T cell receptor (beta chain) was identified in a study of blood T cell repertoires in COVID-19. Study-level background: In each case, the material was cDNA or gDNA derived from T cells, B-cell-depleted T cells, or PBMCs.

TCRdb's table, derived via immunoSEQ multiplex PCR, lists solely in-frame clones and lacks some. The table lists under 250,000 clones, about 82% of them singletons. Trimming removed 4 bases at V and 8 bases at J, with 11 bases between. The germline V gene has CDR1 KGHSH and CDR2 LQKENI. The CDR3 totals 12 residues. The chain couples TRBV18 to TRBJ1-2; a possible D gene is TRBD1 (5 bases). The sample comprised peripheral blood. The source is a man older than 75 with acute or convalescent COVID-19. The CDR3 DNA reads TGTGCCAGCTCACTTAAGGAGGGGGGCTACACCTTC. Residues: CASSLKEGGYTF.